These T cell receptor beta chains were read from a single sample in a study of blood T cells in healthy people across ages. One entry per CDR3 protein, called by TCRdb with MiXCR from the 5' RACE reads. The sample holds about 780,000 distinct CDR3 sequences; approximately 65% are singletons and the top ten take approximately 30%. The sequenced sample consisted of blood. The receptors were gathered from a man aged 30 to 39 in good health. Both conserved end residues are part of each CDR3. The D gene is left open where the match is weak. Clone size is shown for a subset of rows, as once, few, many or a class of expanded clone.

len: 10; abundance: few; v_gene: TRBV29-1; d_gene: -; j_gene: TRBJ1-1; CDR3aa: CSAQHLEAFF; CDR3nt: TGCAGCGCCCAGCACCTTGAAGCTTTCTTT
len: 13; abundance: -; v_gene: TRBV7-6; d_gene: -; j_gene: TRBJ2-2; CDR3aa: CASREISLGELFF; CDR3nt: TGTGCCAGCAGGGAGATTTCCTTAGGGGAGCTGTTTTTT
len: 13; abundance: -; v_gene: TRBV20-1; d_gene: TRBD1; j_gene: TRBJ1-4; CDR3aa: CSVNQGEGEKLFF; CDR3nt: TGCAGTGTTAACCAGGGGGAAGGAGAAAAACTGTTTTTT
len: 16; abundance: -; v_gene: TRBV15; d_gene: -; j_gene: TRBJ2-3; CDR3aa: CATSRDASGRGDTQYF; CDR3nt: TGTGCCACCAGCAGAGATGCTAGCGGCAGGGGAGATACGCAGTATTTT
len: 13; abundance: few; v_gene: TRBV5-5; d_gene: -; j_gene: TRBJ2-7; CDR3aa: CASSLYRAHEQYF; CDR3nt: TGTGCCAGCAGCTTGTACAGGGCCCACGAGCAGTACTTC
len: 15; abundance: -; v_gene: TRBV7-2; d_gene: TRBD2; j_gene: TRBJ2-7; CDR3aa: CASSLGSSGAYEQYF; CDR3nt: TGTGCCAGCAGCCTGGGGTCTAGCGGGGCCTACGAGCAGTACTTC
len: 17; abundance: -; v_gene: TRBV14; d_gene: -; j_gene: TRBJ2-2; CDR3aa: CASSPHVGGPNTGELFF; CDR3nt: TGTGCCAGCAGCCCTCACGTCGGGGGCCCGAACACCGGGGAGCTGTTTTTT
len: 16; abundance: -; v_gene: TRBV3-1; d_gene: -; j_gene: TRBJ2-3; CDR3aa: CASSPSTRPDTDTQYF; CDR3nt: TGTGCCAGCAGCCCCTCGACTCGTCCAGACACAGATACGCAGTATTTT
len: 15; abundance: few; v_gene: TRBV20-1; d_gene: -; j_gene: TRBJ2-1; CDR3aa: CSALEGHFSYNEQFF; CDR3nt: TGCAGTGCGCTAGAGGGACACTTCTCCTACAATGAGCAGTTCTTC
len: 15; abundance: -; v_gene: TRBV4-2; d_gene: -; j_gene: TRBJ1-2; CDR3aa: CASSFRPGGNYGYTF; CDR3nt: TGTGCCAGCAGCTTTCGACCGGGGGGTAACTATGGCTACACCTTC
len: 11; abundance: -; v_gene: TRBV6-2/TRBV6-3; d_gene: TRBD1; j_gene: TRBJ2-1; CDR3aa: CASSDRDEQFF; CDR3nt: TGTGCCAGCAGCGACAGGGATGAGCAGTTCTTC
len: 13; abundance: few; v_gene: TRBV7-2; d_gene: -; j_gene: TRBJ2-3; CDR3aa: CASSSVSTDTQYF; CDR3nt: TGTGCCAGCAGCTCCGTAAGCACAGATACGCAGTATTTT
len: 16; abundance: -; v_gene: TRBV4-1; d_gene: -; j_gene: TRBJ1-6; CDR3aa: CASSQEPGTVGSPLHF; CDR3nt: TGCGCCAGCAGCCAAGAACCGGGGACGGTGGGTTCACCCCTCCACTTT
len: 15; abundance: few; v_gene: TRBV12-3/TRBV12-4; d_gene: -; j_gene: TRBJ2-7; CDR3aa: CASSFGPRRGYEQYF; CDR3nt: TGTGCCAGCAGTTTTGGGCCCCGTCGAGGCTACGAGCAGTACTTC
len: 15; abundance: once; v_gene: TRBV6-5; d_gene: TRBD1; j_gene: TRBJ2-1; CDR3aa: CASSYFGQGANEQFF; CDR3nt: TGTGCCAGCAGTTACTTTGGACAGGGGGCGAATGAGCAGTTCTTC
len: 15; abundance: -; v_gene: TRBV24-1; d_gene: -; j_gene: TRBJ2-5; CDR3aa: CATSDKTRTGETQYF; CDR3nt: TGTGCCACCAGTGATAAGACCCGGACGGGGGAGACCCAGTACTTC
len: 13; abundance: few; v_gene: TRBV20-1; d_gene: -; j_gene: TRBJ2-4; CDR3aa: CSADKLAKNIQYF; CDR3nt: TGCAGTGCTGATAAACTAGCCAAAAACATTCAGTACTTC
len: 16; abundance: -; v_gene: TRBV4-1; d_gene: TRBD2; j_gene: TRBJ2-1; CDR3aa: CASSQHPTSGYNEQFF; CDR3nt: TGCGCCAGCAGCCAACACCCGACTAGCGGGTACAATGAGCAGTTCTTC
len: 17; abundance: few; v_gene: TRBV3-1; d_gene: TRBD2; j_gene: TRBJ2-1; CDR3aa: CASSQDDLAGAYNEQFF; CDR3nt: TGTGCCAGCAGCCAAGATGATCTAGCGGGGGCCTACAATGAGCAGTTCTTC
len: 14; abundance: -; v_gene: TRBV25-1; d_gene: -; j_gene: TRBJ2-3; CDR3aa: CASSESSYTDTQYF; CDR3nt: TGTGCCAGCAGTGAATCGTCCTACACAGATACGCAGTATTTT
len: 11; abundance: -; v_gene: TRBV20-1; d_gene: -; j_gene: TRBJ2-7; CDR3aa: CSANQGVEQYF; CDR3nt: TGCAGTGCTAACCAGGGTGTCGAGCAGTACTTC
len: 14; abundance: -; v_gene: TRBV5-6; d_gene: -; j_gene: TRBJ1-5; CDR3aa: CASSLARVRGPQHF; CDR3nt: TGTGCCAGCAGCTTGGCGAGAGTCCGGGGGCCCCAGCATTTT
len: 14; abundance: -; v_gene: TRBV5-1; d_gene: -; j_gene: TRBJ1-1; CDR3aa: CASSLVSENTEAFF; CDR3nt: TGCGCCAGCAGCTTGGTGAGCGAAAACACTGAAGCTTTCTTT
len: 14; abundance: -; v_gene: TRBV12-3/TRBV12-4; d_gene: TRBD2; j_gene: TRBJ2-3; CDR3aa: CASSSAGGTDTQYF; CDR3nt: TGTGCCAGCAGTTCGGCGGGAGGCACAGATACGCAGTATTTT
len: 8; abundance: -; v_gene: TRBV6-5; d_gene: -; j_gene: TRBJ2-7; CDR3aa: CASSPQYF; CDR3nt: TGTGCCAGCAGCCCCCAGTACTTC
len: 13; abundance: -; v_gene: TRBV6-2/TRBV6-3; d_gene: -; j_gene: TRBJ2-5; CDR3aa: CASSDGIQETQYF; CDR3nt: TGTGCCAGCAGTGATGGGATTCAAGAGACCCAGTACTTC
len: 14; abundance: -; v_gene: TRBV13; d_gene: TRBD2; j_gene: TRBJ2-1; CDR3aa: CAARPSGTYNEQFF; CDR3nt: TGTGCCGCCCGCCCTAGCGGGACTTACAATGAGCAGTTCTTC
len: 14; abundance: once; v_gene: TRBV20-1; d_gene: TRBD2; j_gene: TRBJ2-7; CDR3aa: CSALSSGGFLEQYF; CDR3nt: TGCAGTGCTTTAAGTAGCGGGGGGTTCCTCGAGCAGTACTTC
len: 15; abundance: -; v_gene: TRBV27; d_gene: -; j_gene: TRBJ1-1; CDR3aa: CASSLLGAGMTEAFF; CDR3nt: TGTGCCAGCAGTTTACTAGGGGCAGGGATGACTGAAGCTTTCTTT
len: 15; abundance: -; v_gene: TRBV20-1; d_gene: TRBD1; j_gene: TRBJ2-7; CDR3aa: CSARSWTGDSYEQYF; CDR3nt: TGCAGTGCTAGATCTTGGACAGGAGACTCCTACGAGCAGTACTTC
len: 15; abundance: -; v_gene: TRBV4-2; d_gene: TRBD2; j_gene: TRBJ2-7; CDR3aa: CASSQESGGADEQYF; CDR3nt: TGTGCCAGCAGCCAAGAAAGCGGGGGGGCCGACGAGCAGTACTTC
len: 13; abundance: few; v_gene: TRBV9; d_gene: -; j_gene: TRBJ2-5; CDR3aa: CASSGSSWETQYF; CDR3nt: TGTGCCAGCAGCGGATCTAGCTGGGAGACCCAGTACTTC
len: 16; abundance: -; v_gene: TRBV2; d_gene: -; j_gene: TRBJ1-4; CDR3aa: CASHNSRGWSNEKLFF; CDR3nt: TGTGCCTCCCACAATTCCAGGGGCTGGTCTAATGAAAAACTGTTTTTT
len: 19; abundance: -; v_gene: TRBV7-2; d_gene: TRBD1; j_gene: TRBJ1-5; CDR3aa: CASSLRHLNSGQENQPQHF; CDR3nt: TGTGCCAGCAGCTTACGCCACCTTAATAGCGGACAGGAAAATCAGCCCCAGCATTTT
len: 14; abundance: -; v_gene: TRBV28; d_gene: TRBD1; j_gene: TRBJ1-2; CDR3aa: CASSTDQGAYGYTF; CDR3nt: TGTGCCAGCAGTACCGATCAGGGGGCCTATGGCTACACCTTC